The 18 T cell receptor beta chains listed next were all sequenced from one sample in a study of blood T cell repertoires in COVID-19. Clones were read by immunoSEQ multiplex PCR, and TCRdb kept only the in-frame ones, dropping some. The sample carries 150,000 to 200,000 clones, around 85% recorded once. Sample: peripheral blood. The receptors were sampled from a man aged 55 to 70 with acute or convalescent COVID-19.

This clone was observed a handful of times. This chain links TRBV7-9 with TRBJ2-6; D perhaps matches TRBD1 (5 bases). The germline gives CDR1 SEHNR, CDR2 FQNEAQ (reference sequence). The CDR3 has 15 residues. Trimming took off 5 bases at V and 0 bases at J, with 8 bases between the two ends. The CDR3 loop is CASSLQVSGANVLTF. The CDR3 bases are TGTGCCAGCAGCCTACAGGTCTCTGGGGCCAACGTCCTGACTTTC.

Concerning this clone: Other DNA sequences within the sample encode an identical CDR3. The chain recombines TRBV29-1 with TRBJ2-3; 8 positions agree with TRBD1. V lost 2 bases to trimming and J lost 3 bases; unmatched junction nucleotides: 1. In germline, CDR1 is SQVTM, CDR2 ANQGSEA. The CDR3 extends over 13 amino acids. CDR3 region: CSVETGGTDTQYF. Written as DNA, the CDR3 is TGCAGCGTTGAAACAGGGGGGACAGATACGCAGTATTTT.

The chain carries TRBV28 and TRBJ1-5; TRBD1 might be the D (5 bases). The CDR3 has 17 amino acids. With 4 bases removed from V and 9 bases from J, the gap between germline ends came to 25 bases. CDR1 is MDHEN, CDR2 SYDVKM, per germline. For the CDR3, the DNA is TGTGCCAGCAGTTCCCCTGGAGGGACCCCCTCAGGAGGGCCCCAGCATTTT. This codes for CASSSPGGTPSGGPQHF. Supplemented by reference TRBV28 and TRBJ1-5, the full variable domain reads DVKVTQSSRYLVKRTGEKVFLECVQDMDHENMFWYRQDPGLGLRLIYFSYDVKMKEKGDIPEGYSVSREKKERFSLILESASTNQTSMYLCASSSPGGTPSGGPQHFGDGTRLSIL.

This clone showed up just a few times. The chain is built from TRBV7-3 and TRBJ2-7; 8 nucleotides agree with TRBD2. The V gene's germline CDR1 is SGHTA and CDR2 FQGTGA. CDR3 length: 15 amino acids. J lost 1 base, V lost 5 bases, and 7 bases had no gene match. In DNA form, the CDR3 reads TGTGCCAGCAGCGTAATAGCGGGGCCGTCCTACGAGCAGTACTTC. Translated, it gives CASSVIAGPSYEQYF.

V and J are TRBV9 and TRBJ1-5; weak D call: TRBD1 (6 bases). The ends were cut back, 0 bases at V and 7 bases at J, with 8 bases in the middle. The germline V gene encodes CDR1 SGDLS and CDR2 YYNGEE. This CDR3 spans 13 amino acids. The DNA for the CDR3 is TGTGCCAGCAGCGTAGAGGGGGTACAGCCCCAGCATTTT. This translates into CASSVEGVQPQHF.

V is TRBV7-3 and J is TRBJ2-5, with TRBD2 as a possible D gene (6 bases). The length of the CDR3 is 15 residues. From germline, CDR1 is SGHTA and CDR2 FQGTGA. Deletions cut 5 bases from V and 0 bases from J, with 13 bases between. Written as DNA, the CDR3 is TGTGCCAGCAGCCCAGGACGGGGGTACCAAGAGACCCAGTACTTC. Encoded protein: CASSPGRGYQETQYF.

The gene calls are TRBV5-1 and TRBJ1-1; D is possibly TRBD1 (6 bases). Trimming took 1 base from V and 1 from J, leaving 11 bases between them. Germline V gene lookup returns CDR1 SGHRS and CDR2 YFSETQ. This CDR3 has 15 amino acids. This CDR3 reads CASSLNDRRNTEAFF. The CDR3 DNA reads TGCGCCAGCAGCTTGAATGACAGGCGGAACACTGAAGCTTTCTTT.

This rearrangement joins TRBV27 to TRBJ1-3; 8 bases align to TRBD1. The germline V gene has CDR1 MNHEY and CDR2 SMNVEV (reference sequence). V lost 5 bases to trimming and J lost 2 bases; unmatched junction nucleotides: 2. The CDR3 consists of 14 residues. CDR3 in amino acids: CASSTTGAGNTIYF. In DNA, the CDR3 is TGTGCCAGCAGTACGACAGGGGCTGGAAACACCATATATTTT.

The CDR3 here is CASVPAILSGNTIYF. DNA for the CDR3: TGTGCCAGCGTTCCCGCTATATTATCTGGAAACACCATATATTTT. The chain links TRBV6-5 to TRBJ1-3, with D unclear. Germline values: CDR1 MNHEY, CDR2 SVGAGI. Trimming shortened V by 8 bases and J by 1 base, and 15 bases separated the two germline ends. CDR3 length: 15 amino acids.

As to this clone: Distinct nucleotide sequences in the sample also encode this CDR3. The chain is built from TRBV3-1 (or the pseudogene TRBV3-2) and TRBJ1-1, with 9 bases lining up with TRBD1. V shed 4 bases, J shed 9 bases, and the junction held 3 bases outside the gene matches. This CDR3 has 12 amino acids. Germline V gene sequence: CDR1 LGHDT, CDR2 YNNKEL (reference sequence). The CDR3 protein is CASSLGQGKAFF. Written as DNA, the CDR3 is TGTGCCAGCAGCCTCGGACAGGGGAAAGCTTTCTTT.

This chain links TRBV11-2 with TRBJ1-2; no reliable D call. Trimming removed 6 bases from V and 2 bases from J, with 10 bases in between. Germline loops: CDR1 SGHAT, CDR2 FQNNGV. CDR3 length equals 13 residues. The chain's CDR3 is CASSRGANYGYTF. As DNA, the CDR3 is TGTGCCAGCAGTCGGGGAGCCAACTATGGCTACACCTTC.

This chain joins TRBV9 and TRBJ2-2; D call uncertain. The CDR3 totals 15 residues. Germline values: CDR1 SGDLS, CDR2 YYNGEE. V was cut by 0 bases and J by 0 bases, with 6 bases left in between. The CDR3 region is CASSVVDTNTGELFF. The CDR3 DNA reads as TGTGCCAGCAGCGTAGTCGACACGAACACCGGGGAGCTGTTTTTT. The complete variable domain, with remaining parts taken from reference TRBV9 and TRBJ2-2, reads DSGVTQTPKHLITATGQRVTLRCSPRSGDLSVYWYQQSLDQGLQFLIQYYNGEERAKGNILERFSAQQFPDLHSELNLSSLELGDSALYFCASSVVDTNTGELFFGEGSRLTVL.

V usage is TRBV28 and J usage is TRBJ1-1; 7 positions match TRBD1. Germline trimming cut 6 bases from V and 4 bases from J; bases unmatched to any gene: 11. The CDR3 has 15 residues. The germline gives CDR1 MDHEN, CDR2 SYDVKM. The CDR3 DNA sequence: TGTGCCAGCAGATACAGGGGCCCGGAAATCACTGAAGCTTTCTTT. Translation: CASRYRGPEITEAFF.

In nucleotides, the CDR3 is TGTGCCAGCACCCGTGTGGGGGGTTATCTGGCCGAGCAGTACTTC. It translates to CASTRVGGYLAEQYF. The chain carries TRBV28 and TRBJ2-7, with D possibly being TRBD2 (6 bases). From germline, CDR1 is MDHEN and CDR2 SYDVKM. This CDR3 contains 15 residues. The germline V and J ends were trimmed by 7 bases and 6 bases, with 22 bases remaining between them.

This rearrangement joins TRBV2 to TRBJ1-2, with D hard to call. The V gene lost 0 bases and the J gene lost 8 bases, with 10 bases spanning the gap. This CDR3 is built from 13 residues. CDR1 and CDR2 from the germline V gene are SNHLY and FYNNEI. CDR3 DNA sequence: TGTGCCAGCAGTGAAGCGCGGAGGACGGGCTACACCTTC. Encoded protein: CASSEARRTGYTF.

The V and J genes are TRBV5-8 and TRBJ1-4; D is undetermined. This CDR3 spans 15 amino acids. Per germline, CDR1 SGHTS and CDR2 YDEGEE. V lost 4 bases to trimming and J lost 7 bases, with 17 bases between them. In DNA, the CDR3 is TGTGCCAGCAGCCCGCGGGATGCACACCTTGAAAAACTGTTTTTT. Its translation is CASSPRDAHLEKLFF.

This clone turned up a few times. This chain connects TRBV10-1 to TRBJ1-5, with TRBD1 as a possible D gene (6 bases). V lost 8 bases and J lost 6, with 26 bases in between. CDR1 is WNHNN and CDR2 is SYGVQD in the germline V gene (reference sequence). The length of the CDR3 is 17 residues. CDR3 loop: CASGPPRDKVQFQPQHF. CDR3 bases: TGCGCCAGCGGGCCTCCTCGGGACAAAGTTCAATTTCAGCCCCAGCATTTT.

This clone was counted between two and nine times. V and J are TRBV19 and TRBJ2-1; D is perhaps TRBD1 (5 bases). Between the trimmed V and J ends, which lost 3 bases and 6 bases, there was a span of 18 bases. This CDR3 is built from 16 residues. CDR1 is LNHDA and CDR2 is SQIVND in the germline V gene (reference sequence). The CDR3 DNA reads as TGTGCCAGTAGTATGGGAAGAAGGGGAAGGGCCAATGAGCAGTTCTTC. Its protein product is CASSMGRRGRANEQFF.